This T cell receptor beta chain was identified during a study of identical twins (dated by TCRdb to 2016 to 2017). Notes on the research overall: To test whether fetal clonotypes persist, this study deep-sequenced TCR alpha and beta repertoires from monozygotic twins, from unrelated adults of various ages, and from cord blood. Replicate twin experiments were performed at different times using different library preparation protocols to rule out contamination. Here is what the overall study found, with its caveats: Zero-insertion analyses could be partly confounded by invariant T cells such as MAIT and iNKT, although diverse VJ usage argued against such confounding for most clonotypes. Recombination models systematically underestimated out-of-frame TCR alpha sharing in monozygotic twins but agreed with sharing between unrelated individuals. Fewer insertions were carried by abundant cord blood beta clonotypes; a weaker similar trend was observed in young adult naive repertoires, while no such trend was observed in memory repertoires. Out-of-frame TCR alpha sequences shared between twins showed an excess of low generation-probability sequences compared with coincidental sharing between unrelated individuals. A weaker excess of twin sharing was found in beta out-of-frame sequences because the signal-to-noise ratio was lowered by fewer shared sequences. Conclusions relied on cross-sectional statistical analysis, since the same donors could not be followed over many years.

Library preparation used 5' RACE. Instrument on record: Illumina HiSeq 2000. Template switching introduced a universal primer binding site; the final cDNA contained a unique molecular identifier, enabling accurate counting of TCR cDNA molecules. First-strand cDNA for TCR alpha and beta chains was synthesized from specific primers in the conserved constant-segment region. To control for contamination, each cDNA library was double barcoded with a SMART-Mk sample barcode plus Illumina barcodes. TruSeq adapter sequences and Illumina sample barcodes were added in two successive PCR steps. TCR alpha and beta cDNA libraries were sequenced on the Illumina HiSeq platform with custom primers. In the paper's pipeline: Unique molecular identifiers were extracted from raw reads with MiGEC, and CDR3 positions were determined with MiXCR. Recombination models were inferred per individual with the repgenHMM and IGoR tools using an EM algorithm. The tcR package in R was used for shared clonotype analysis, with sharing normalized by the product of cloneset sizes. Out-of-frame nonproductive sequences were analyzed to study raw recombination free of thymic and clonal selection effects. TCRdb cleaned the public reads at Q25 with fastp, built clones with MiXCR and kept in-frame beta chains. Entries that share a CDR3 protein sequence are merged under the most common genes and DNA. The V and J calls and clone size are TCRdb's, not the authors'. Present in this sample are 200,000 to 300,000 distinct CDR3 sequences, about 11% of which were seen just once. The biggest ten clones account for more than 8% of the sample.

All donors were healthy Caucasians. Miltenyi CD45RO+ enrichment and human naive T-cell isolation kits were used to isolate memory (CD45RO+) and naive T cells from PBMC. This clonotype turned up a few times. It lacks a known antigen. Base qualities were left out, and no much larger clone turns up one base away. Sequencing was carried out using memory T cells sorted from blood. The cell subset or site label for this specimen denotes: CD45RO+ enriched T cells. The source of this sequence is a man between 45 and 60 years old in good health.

The DNA sequence is given as TGTGCCAGCACAACGGACGGGGGGGACAGGGGGCGCCGGGACACTGAAGCTTTCTTT. The encoded protein is CASTTDGGDRGRRDTEAFF. The chain is encoded by TRBV6-2 or TRBV6-3 joined to TRBJ1-1; 12 junctional bases match TRBD1. CDR1 is given as MNHEY and CDR2 as SVGEGT, both from the germline V gene. From the cysteine up to the phenylalanine, the CDR3 has a length of 19 residues. Only CDR3 DNA remains: 57 bases, in frame from the first base. Trimming leaves V shorter by 7 bases and J shorter by 3 bases, with the junction holding 18 bases beyond the gene matches.